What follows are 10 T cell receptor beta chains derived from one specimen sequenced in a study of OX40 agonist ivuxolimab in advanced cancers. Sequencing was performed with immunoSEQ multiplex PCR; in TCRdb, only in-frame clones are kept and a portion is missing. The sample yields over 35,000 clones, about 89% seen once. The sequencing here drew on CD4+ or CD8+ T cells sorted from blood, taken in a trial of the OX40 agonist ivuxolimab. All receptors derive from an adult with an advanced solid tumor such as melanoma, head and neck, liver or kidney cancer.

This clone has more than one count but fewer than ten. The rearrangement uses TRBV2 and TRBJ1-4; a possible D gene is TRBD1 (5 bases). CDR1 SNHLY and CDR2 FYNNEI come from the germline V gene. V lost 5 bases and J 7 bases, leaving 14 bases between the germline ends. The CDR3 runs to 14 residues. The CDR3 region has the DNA TGTGCCAGCAGTCCTGGGACCATGGGTGAAAAACTGTTTTTT. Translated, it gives CASSPGTMGEKLFF.

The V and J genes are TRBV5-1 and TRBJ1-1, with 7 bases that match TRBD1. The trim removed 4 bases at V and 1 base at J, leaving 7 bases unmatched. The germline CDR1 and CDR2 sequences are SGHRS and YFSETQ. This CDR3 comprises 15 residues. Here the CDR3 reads CASSQADRANTEAFF. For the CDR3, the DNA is TGCGCCAGCAGCCAAGCTGACAGGGCGAACACTGAAGCTTTCTTT.

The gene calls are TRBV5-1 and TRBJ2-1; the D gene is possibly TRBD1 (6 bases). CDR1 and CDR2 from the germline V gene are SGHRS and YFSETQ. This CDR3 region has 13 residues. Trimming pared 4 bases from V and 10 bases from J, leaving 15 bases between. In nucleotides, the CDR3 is TGCGCCAGCAGCGATTCAGGGGCTTCGGAGCAGTTCTTC. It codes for CASSDSGASEQFF.

DNA of the CDR3: TGCGCCAGCAGTGAGCCAGACCCTGGCTATGGCTACACCTTC. Translated, it gives CASSEPDPGYGYTF. This sequence joins TRBV10-2 and TRBJ1-2; no reliable D call. The CDR3 spans 14 residues. V lost 2 bases and J lost 4, with 11 bases in between. CDR1 and CDR2 from the germline V gene are WSHSY and SAAADI.

The CDR3, as DNA: TGTGCCAGCAGCTTAAACTGGAGGGGGACTAGCGGGTCCTACAATGAGCAGTTCTTC. Amino acids: CASSLNWRGTSGSYNEQFF. The chain recombines TRBV7-6 with TRBJ2-1; 12 nucleotides match TRBD2. V dropped 2 bases and J dropped 1; count of bases not matched to a gene: 9. Germline V lookup: CDR1 SGHVS, CDR2 FNYEAQ. There are 19 residues in the CDR3.

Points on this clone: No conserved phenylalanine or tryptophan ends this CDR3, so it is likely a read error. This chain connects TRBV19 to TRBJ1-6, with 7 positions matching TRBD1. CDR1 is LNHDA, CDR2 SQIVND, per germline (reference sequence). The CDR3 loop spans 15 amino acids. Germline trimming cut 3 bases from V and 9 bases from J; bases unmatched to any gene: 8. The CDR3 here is CASSMSRQGVSPLHL. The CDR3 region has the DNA TGTGCCAGTAGTATGAGTCGTCAGGGGGTTTCACCCCTCCACCTT.

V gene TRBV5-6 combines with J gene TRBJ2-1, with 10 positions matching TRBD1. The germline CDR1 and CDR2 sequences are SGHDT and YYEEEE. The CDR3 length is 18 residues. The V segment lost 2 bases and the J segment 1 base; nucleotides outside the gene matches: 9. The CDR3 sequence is CASSLTGQGYFSYNEQFF. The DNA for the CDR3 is TGTGCCAGCAGCTTAACGGGACAGGGGTATTTTTCCTACAATGAGCAGTTCTTC.

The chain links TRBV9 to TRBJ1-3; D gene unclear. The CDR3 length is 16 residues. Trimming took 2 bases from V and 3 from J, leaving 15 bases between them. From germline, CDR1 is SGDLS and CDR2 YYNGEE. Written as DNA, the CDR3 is TGTGCCAGCAGCGTCCTTGCTACTTCGCTTGGAAACACCATATATTTT. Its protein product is CASSVLATSLGNTIYF. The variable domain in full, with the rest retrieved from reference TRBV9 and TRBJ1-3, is DSGVTQTPKHLITATGQRVTLRCSPRSGDLSVYWYQQSLDQGLQFLIQYYNGEERAKGNILERFSAQQFPDLHSELNLSSLELGDSALYFCASSVLATSLGNTIYFGEGSWLTVV.

CDR3 in amino acids: CASSLVGAGRGGYGYTF. The DNA for the CDR3 is TGTGCCAGCAGCTTAGTAGGGGCAGGTCGTGGGGGTTATGGCTACACCTTC. The genes are TRBV7-2 and TRBJ1-2; TRBD1 is a possible D gene (5 bases). V lost 1 base and J lost 5, with 20 bases in between. This CDR3 comprises 17 residues. Germline V lookup: CDR1 SGHTA, CDR2 FQGNSA.

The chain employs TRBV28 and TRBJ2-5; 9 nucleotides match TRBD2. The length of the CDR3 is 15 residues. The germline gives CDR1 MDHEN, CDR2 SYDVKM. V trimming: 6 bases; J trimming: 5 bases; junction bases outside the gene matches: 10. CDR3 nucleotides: TGTGCCAGCAGCATAAGCGGGGGGCGAGGGGAGACCCAGTACTTC. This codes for CASSISGGRGETQYF.